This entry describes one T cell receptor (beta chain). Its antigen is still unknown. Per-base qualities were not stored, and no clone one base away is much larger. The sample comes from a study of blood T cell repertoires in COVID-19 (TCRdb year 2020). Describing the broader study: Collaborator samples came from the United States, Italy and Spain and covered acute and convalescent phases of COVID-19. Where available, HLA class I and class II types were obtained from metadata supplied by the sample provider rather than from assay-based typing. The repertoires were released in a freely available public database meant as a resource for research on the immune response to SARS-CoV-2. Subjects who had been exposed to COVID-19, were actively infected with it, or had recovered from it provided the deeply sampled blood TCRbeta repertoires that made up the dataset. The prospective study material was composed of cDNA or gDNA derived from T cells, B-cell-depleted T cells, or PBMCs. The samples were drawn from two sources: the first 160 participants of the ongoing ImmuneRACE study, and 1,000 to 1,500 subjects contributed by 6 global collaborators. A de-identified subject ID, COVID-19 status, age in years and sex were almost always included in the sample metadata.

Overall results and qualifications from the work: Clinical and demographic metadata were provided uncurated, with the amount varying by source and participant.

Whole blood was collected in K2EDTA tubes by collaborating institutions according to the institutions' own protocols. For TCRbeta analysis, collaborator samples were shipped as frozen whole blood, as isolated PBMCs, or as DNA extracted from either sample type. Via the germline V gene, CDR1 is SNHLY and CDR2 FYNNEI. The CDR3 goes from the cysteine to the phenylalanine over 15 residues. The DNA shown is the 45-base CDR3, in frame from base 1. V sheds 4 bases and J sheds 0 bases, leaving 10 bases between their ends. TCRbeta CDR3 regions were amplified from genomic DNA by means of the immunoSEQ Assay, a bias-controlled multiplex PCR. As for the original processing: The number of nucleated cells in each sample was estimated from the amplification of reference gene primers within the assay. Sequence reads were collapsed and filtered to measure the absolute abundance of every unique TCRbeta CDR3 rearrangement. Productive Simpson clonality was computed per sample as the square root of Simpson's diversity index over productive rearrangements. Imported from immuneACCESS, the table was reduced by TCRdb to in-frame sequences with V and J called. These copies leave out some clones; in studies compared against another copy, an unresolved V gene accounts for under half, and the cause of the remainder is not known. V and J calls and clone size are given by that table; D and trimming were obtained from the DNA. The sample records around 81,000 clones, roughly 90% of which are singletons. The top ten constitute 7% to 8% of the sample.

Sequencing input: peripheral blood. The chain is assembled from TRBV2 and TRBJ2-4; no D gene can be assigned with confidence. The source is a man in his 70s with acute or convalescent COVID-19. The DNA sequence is TGTGCCAGCAGTGCACAGCAACTAGCCAAAAACATTCAGTACTTC. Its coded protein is CASSAQQLAKNIQYF.